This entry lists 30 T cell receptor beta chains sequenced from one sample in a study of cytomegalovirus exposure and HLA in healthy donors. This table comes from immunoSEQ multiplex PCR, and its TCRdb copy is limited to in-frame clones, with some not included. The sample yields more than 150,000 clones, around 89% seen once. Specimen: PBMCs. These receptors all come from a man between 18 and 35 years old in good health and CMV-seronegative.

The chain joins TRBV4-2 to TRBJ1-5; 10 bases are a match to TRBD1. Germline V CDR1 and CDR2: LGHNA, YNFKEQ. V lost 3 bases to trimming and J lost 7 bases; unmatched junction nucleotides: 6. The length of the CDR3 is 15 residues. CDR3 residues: CASSQTGGTSQPQHF. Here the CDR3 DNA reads TGTGCCAGCAGCCAGACAGGGGGCACGAGCCAGCCCCAGCATTTT.

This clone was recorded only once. DNA for the CDR3: TGTGCCAGCAGCTTAGTGGGGGCTAGCGGGAGTTCCGGGGAGCTGTTTTTT. Encoded protein: CASSLVGASGSSGELFF. The chain recombines TRBV7-8 with TRBJ2-2, with 10 bases matching TRBD2. The CDR3 spans 17 residues. From germline, CDR1 is SGHVS and CDR2 FQNEAQ. V dropped 1 base and J dropped 6; count of bases not matched to a gene: 8.

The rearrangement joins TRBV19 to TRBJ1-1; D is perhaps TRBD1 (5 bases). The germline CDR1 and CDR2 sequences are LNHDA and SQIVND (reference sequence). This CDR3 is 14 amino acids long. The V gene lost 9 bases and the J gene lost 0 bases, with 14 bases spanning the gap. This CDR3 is CASSLQGLNTEAFF. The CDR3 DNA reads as TGTGCCAGCTCCCTCCAGGGATTGAACACTGAAGCTTTCTTT.

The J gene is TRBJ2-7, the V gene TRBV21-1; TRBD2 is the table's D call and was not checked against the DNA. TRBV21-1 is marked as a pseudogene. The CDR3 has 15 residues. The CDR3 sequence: CASSKGGGNPYEQYV. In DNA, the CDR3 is TGTGCCAGCAGCAAAGGGGGAGGGAACCCCTACGAGCAGTACGTC.

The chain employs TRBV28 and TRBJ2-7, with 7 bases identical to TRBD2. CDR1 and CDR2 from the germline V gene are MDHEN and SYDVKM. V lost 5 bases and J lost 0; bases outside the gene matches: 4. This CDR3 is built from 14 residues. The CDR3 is CASSPGGSSYEQYF. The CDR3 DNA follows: TGTGCCAGCAGTCCGGGCGGGAGCTCCTACGAGCAGTACTTC. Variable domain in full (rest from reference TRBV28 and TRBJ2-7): DVKVTQSSRYLVKRTGEKVFLECVQDMDHENMFWYRQDPGLGLRLIYFSYDVKMKEKGDIPEGYSVSREKKERFSLILESASTNQTSMYLCASSPGGSSYEQYFGPGTRLTVT.

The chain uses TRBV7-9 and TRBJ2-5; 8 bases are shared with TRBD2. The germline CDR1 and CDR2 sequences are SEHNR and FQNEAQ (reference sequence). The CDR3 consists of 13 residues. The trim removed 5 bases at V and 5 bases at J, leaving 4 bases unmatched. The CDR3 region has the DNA TGTGCCAGCAGCCCCCGACTAGCGGAGACCCAGTACTTC. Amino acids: CASSPRLAETQYF.

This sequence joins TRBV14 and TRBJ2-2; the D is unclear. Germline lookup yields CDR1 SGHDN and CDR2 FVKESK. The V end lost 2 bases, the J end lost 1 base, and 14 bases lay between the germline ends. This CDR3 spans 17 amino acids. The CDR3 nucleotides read TGTGCCAGCAGCCAATATGCTGTACTGCTGAACACCGGGGAGCTGTTTTTT. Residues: CASSQYAVLLNTGELFF.

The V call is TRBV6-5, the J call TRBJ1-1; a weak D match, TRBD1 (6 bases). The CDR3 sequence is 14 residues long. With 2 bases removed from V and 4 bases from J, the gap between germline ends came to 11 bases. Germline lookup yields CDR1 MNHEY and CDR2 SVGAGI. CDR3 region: CASSYAGVGTEAFF. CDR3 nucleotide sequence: TGTGCCAGCAGTTACGCAGGGGTTGGCACTGAAGCTTTCTTT.

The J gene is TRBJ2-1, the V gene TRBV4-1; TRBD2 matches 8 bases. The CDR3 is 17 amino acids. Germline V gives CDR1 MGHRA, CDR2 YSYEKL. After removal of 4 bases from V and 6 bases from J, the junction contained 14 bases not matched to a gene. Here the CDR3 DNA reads TGCGCCAGCAGCCCTCCCCGGAGCGGGAGCCCGCCCAATGAGCAGTTCTTC. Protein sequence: CASSPPRSGSPPNEQFF.

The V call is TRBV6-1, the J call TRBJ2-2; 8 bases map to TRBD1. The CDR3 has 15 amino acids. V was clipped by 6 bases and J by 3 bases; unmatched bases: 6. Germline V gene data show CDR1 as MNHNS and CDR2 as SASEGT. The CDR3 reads CASRADRGYTGELFF. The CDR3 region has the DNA TGTGCCAGCAGAGCCGACAGGGGATACACCGGGGAGCTGTTTTTT.

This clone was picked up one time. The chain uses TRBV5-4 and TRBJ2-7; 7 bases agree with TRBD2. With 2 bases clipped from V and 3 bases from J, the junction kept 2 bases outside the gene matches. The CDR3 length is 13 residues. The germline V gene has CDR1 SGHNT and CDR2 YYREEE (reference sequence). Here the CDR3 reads CASSFGRNYEQYF. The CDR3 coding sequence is TGTGCCAGCAGCTTCGGGAGGAACTACGAGCAGTACTTC.

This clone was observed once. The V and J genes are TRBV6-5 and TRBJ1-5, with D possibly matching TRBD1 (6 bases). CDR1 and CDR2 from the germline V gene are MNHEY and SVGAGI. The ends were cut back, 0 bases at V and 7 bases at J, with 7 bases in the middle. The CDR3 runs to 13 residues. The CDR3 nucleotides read TGTGCCAGCAGTTACTCGGGGACACAGCCCCAGCATTTT. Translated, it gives CASSYSGTQPQHF.

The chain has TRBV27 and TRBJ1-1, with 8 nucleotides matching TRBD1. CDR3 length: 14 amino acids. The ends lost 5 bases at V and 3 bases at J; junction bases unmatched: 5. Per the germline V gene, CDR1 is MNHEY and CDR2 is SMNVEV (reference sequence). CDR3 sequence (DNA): TGTGCCAGCAGTCCCCCAGGGGGCTACACTGAAGCTTTCTTT. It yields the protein CASSPPGGYTEAFF.

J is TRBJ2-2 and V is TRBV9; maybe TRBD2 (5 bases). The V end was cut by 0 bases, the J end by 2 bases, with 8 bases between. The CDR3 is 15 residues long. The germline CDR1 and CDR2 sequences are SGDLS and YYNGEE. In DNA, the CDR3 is TGTGCCAGCAGCGTAGTTTCGGGAAACACCGGGGAGCTGTTTTTT. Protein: CASSVVSGNTGELFF.

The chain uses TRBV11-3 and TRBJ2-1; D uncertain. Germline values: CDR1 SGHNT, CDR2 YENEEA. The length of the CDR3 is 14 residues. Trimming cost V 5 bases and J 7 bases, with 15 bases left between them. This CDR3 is CASSMGPAWNEQFF. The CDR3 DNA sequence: TGTGCCAGCAGCATGGGCCCTGCGTGGAATGAGCAGTTCTTC.

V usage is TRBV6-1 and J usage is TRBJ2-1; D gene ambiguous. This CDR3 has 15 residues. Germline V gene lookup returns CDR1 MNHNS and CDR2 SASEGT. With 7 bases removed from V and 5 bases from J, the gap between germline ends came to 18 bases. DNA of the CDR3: TGTGCCAGCAACCCCCACCAACTGCCAAACAATGAGCAGTTCTTC. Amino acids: CASNPHQLPNNEQFF.

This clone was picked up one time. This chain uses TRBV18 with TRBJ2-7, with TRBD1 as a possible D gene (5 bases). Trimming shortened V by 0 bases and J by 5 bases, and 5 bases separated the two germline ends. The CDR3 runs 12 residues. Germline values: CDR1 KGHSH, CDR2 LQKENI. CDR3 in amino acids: CASSPPGDEQYF. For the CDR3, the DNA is TGTGCCAGCTCACCACCAGGGGACGAGCAGTACTTC.

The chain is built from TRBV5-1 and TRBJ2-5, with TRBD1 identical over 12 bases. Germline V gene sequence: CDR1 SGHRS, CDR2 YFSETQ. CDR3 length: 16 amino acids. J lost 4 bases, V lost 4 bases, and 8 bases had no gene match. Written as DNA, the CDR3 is TGCGCCAGCAGCCCGGGGGGACAGGGGGCTGGAGAGACCCAGTACTTC. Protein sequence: CASSPGGQGAGETQYF.

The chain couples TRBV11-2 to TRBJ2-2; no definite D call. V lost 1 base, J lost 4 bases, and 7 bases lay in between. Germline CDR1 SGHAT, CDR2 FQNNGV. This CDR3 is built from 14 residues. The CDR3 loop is CASSLGRSTGELFF. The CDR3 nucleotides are TGTGCCAGCAGCTTAGGACGGAGCACCGGGGAGCTGTTTTTT. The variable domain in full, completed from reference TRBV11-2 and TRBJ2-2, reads EAGVAQSPRYKIIEKRQSVAFWCNPISGHATLYWYQQILGQGPKLLIQFQNNGVVDDSQLPKDRFSAERLKGVDSTLKIQPAKLEDSAVYLCASSLGRSTGELFFGEGSRLTVL.

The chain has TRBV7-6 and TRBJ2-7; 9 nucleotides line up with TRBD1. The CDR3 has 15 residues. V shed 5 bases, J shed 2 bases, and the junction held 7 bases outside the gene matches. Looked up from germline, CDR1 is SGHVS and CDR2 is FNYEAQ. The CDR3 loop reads CASSEGQGVPYEQYV. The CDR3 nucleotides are TGTGCCAGCAGCGAGGGACAGGGTGTCCCCTACGAGCAGTACGTC.

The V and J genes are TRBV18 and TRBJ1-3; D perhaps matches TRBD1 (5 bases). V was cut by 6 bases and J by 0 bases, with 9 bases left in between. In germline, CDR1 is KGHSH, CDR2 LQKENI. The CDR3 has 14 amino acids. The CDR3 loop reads CASSDQGSGNTIYF. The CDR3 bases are TGTGCCAGCTCGGACCAGGGCTCTGGAAACACCATATATTTT.

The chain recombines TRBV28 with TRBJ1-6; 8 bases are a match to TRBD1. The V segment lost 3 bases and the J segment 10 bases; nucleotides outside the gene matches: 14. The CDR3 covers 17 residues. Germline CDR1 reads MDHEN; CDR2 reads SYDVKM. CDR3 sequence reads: CASSFRRTGILVSPLHF. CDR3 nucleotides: TGTGCCAGCAGTTTTAGACGGACAGGGATATTAGTATCACCCCTCCACTTT.

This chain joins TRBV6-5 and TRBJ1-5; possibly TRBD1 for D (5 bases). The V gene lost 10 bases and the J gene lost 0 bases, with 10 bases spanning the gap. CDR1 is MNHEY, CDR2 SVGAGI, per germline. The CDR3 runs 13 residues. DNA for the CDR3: TGTGCCACCGGGGGGGGTAGCAATCAGCCCCAGCATTTT. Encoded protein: CATGGGSNQPQHF.

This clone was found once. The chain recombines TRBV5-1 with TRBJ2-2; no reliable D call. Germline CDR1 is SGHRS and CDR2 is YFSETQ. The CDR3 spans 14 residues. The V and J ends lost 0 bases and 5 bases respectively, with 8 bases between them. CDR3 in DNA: TGCGCCAGCAGCTTGGAATCCCGGACCGGGGAGCTGTTTTTT. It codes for CASSLESRTGELFF.

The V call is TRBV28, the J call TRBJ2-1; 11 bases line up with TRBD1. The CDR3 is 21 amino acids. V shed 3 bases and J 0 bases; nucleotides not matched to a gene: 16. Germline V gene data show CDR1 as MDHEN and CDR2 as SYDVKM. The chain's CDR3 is CASSFSPRDRGVSLSYNEQFF. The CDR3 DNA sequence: TGTGCCAGCAGTTTTAGCCCTCGGGACAGGGGGGTTTCCCTCTCCTACAATGAGCAGTTCTTC.

CDR3 DNA: TGTGCCAGCAGCCCCACGGGGGTTAGCACAGATACGCAGTATTTT. Translated, it gives CASSPTGVSTDTQYF. The rearrangement uses TRBV6-5 and TRBJ2-3; perhaps TRBD2 as D (6 bases). Trimming removed 6 bases at V and 0 bases at J, with 13 bases between. The CDR3 loop spans 15 amino acids. Germline CDR1 is MNHEY and CDR2 is SVGAGI.

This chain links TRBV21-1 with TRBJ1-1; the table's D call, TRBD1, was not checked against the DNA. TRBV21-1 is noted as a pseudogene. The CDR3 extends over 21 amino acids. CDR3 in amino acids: CASSLGRTGGANPLLDSEAFF. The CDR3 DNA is TGTGCCAGCAGCCTCGGTAGGACAGGGGGCGCAAACCCACTCTTGGACTCTGAAGCTTTCTTT.

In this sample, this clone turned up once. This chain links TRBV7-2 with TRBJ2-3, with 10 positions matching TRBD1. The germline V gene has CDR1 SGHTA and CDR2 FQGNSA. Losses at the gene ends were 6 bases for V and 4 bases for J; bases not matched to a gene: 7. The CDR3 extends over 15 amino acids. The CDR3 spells CASRLRTGGPDTQYF. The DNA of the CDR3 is TGTGCCAGCAGACTTCGGACAGGGGGTCCAGATACGCAGTATTTT.

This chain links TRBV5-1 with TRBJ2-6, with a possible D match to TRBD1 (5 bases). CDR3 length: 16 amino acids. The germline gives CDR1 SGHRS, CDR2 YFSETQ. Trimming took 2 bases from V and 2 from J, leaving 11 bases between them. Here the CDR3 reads CASSFQGRAGANVLTF. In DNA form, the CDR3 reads TGCGCCAGCAGCTTCCAGGGCAGGGCTGGGGCCAACGTCCTGACTTTC.

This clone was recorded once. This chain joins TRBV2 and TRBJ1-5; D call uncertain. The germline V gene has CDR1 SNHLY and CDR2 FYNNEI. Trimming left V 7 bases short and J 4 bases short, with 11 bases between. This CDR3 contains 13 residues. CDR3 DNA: TGTGCCAGCATCCTGCGGGAGAATCAGCCCCAGCATTTT. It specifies CASILRENQPQHF.